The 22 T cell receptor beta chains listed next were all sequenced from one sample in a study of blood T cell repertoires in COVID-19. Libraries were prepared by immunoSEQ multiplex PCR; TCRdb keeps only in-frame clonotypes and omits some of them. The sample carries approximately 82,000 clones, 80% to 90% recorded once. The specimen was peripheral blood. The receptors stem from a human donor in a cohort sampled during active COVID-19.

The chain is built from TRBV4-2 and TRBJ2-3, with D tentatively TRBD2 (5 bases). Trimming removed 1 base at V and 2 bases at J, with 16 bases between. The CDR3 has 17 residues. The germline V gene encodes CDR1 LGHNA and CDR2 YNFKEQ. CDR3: CASSQGGARAVTDTQYF. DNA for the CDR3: TGTGCCAGCAGCCAAGGGGGAGCGAGGGCTGTCACAGATACGCAGTATTTT.

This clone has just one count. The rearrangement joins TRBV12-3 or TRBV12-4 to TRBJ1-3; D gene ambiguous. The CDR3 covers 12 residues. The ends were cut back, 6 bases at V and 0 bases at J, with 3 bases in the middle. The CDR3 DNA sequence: TGTGCCAGCAGCCTCTCTGGAAACACCATATATTTT. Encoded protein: CASSLSGNTIYF.

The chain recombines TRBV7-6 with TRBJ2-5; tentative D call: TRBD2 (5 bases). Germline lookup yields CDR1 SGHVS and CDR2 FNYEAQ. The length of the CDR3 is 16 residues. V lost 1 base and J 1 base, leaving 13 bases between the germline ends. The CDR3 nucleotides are TGTGCCAGCAGCTTAGGGGGAGCTCCCCTCCAAGAGACCCAGTACTTC. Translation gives CASSLGGAPLQETQYF. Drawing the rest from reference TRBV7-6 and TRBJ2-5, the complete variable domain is GAGVSQSPRYKVTKRGQDVALRCDPISGHVSLYWYRQALGQGPEFLTYFNYEAQQDKSGLPNDRFSAERPEGSISTLTIQRTEQRDSAMYRCASSLGGAPLQETQYFGPGTRLLVL.

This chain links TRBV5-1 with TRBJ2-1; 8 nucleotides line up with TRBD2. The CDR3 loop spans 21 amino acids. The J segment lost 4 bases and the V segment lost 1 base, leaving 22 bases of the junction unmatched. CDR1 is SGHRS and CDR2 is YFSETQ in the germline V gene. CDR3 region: CASSLPRGGVINLEAYNEQFF. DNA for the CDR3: TGCGCCAGCAGCTTGCCCCGGGGGGGGGTAATAAACCTCGAGGCATACAATGAGCAGTTCTTC.

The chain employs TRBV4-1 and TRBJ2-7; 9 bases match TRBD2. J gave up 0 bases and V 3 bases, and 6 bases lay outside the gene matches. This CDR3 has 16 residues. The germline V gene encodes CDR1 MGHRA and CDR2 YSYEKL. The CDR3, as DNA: TGCGCCAGCAGCCATGCGCGTAGCGGGGGCTCCTACGAGCAGTACTTC. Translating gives CASSHARSGGSYEQYF.

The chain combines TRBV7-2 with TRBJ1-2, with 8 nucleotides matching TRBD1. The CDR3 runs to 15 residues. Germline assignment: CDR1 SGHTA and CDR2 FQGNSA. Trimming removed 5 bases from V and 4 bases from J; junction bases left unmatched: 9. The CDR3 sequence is CASSLLDREAYGYTF. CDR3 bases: TGTGCCAGCAGCCTACTGGACAGGGAAGCCTATGGCTACACCTTC.

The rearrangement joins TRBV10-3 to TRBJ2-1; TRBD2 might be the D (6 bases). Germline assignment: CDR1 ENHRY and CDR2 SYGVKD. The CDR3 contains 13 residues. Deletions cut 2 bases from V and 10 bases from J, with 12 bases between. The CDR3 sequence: CAISEREVGEQFF. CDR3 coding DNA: TGTGCCATCAGTGAGAGGGAGGTAGGAGAGCAGTTCTTC.

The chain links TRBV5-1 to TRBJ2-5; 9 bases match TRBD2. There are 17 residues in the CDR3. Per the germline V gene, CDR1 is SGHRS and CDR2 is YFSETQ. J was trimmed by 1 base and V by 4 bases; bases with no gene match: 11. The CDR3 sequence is CASSGYSGGLTQETQYF. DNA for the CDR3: TGCGCCAGCAGCGGGTACAGCGGGGGGCTTACCCAAGAGACCCAGTACTTC.

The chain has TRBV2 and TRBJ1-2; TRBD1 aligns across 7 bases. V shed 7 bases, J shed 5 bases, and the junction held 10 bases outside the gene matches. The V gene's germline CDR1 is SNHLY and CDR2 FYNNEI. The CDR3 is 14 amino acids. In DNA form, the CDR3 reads TGTGCCAGCATCCGGGACAGCCAAGAGTATGGCTACACCTTC. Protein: CASIRDSQEYGYTF.

The CDR3 region is CASSSLSHRAQPQHF. The CDR3 bases are TGTGCCAGCAGTTCGCTAAGTCACAGGGCCCAGCCCCAGCATTTT. This sequence joins TRBV6-2 or TRBV6-3 and TRBJ1-5; weak D call: TRBD1 (6 bases). With 4 bases removed from V and 7 bases from J, the gap between germline ends came to 17 bases. The CDR3 runs 15 residues. CDR1 is MNHEY, CDR2 SVGEGT, per germline.

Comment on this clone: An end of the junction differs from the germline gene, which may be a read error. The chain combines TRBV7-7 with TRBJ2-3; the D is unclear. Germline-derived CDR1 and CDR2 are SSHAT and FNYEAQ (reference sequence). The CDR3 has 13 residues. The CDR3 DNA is TGTGCTAGCAGCTTACAACTAAGAGATACGCAGTATTTT. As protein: CASSLQLRDTQYF.

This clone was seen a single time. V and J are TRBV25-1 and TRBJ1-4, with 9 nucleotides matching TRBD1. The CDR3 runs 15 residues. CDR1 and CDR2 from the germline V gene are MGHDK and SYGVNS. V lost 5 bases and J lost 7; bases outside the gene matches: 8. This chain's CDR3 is CASSSHRGLIEKLFF. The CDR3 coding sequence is TGTGCCAGCAGTTCGCACAGGGGGCTCATTGAAAAACTGTTTTTT.

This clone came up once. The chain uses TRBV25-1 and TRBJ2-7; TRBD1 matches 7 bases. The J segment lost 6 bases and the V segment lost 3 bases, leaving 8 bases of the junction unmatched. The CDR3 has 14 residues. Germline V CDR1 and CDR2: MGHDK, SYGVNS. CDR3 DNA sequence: TGTGCCAGCAGTGACCCACAGGGGTGGGGCGAGCAGTACTTC. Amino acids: CASSDPQGWGEQYF.

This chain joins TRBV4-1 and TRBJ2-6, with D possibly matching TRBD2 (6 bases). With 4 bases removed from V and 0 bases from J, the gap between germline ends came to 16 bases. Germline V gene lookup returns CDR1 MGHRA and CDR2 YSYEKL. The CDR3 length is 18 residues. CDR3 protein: CASSLALASRSGANVLTF. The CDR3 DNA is TGCGCCAGCAGCCTAGCGCTAGCGTCTCGCTCTGGGGCCAACGTCCTGACTTTC.

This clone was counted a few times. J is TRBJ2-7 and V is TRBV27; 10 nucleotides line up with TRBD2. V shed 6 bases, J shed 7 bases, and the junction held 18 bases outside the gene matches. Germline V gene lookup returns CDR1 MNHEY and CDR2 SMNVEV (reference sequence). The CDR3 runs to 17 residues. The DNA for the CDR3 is TGTGCCAGCAGCCCCTCCGGGACTAGCGTGACGTTAAGGGAGCAGTACTTC. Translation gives CASSPSGTSVTLREQYF.

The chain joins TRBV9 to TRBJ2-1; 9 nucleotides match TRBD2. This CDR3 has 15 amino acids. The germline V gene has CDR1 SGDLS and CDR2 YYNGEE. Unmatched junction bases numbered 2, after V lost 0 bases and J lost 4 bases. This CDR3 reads CASSVGTSDYNEQFF. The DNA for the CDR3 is TGTGCCAGCAGCGTAGGGACTAGCGATTACAATGAGCAGTTCTTC. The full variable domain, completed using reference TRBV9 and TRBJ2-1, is DSGVTQTPKHLITATGQRVTLRCSPRSGDLSVYWYQQSLDQGLQFLIQYYNGEERAKGNILERFSAQQFPDLHSELNLSSLELGDSALYFCASSVGTSDYNEQFFGPGTRLTVL.

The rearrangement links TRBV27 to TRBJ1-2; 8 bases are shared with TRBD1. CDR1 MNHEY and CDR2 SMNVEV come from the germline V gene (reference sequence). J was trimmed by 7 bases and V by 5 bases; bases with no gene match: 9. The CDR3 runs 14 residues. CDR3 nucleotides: TGTGCCAGCAGTCTCTACCAGGGGGCCTCTGGCTACACCTTC. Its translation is CASSLYQGASGYTF.

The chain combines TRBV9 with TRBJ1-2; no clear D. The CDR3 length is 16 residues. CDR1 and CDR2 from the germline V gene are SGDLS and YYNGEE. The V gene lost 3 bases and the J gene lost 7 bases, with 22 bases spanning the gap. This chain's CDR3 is CASSASLRGFPGGYTF. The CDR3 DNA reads TGTGCCAGCAGCGCGTCCCTGCGGGGTTTTCCGGGTGGCTACACCTTC.

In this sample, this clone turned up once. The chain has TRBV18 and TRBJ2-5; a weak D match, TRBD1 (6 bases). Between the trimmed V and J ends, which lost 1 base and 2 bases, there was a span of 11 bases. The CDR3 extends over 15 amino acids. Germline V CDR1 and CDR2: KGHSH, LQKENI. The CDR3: CASSPLRTDQETQYF. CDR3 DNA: TGTGCCAGCTCACCACTCAGGACAGATCAAGAGACCCAGTACTTC.

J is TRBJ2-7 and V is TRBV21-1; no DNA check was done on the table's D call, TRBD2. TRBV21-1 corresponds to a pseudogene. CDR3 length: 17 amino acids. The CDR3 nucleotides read TGTGCCAGCAGCAAAGGATCTCGGCTAGCACTCGGGCACGAGCAGTACTTC. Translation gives CASSKGSRLALGHEQYF.

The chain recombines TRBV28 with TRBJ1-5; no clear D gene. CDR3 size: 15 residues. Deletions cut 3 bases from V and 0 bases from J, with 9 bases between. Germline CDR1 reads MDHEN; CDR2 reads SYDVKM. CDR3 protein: CASSLASHSNQPQHF. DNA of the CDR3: TGTGCCAGCAGTTTGGCATCTCATAGCAATCAGCCCCAGCATTTT. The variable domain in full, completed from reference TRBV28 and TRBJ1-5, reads DVKVTQSSRYLVKRTGEKVFLECVQDMDHENMFWYRQDPGLGLRLIYFSYDVKMKEKGDIPEGYSVSREKKERFSLILESASTNQTSMYLCASSLASHSNQPQHFGDGTRLSIL.

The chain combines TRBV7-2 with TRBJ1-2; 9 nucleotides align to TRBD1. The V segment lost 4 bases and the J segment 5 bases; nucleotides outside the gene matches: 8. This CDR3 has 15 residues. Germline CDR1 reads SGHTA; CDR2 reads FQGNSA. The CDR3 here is CASSSSMTGGYGYTF. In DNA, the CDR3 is TGTGCCAGCAGCTCTTCGATGACAGGGGGGTATGGCTACACCTTC.